Listed below are T cell receptor beta chains from one sample, sequenced in a study of blood T cell repertoires in COVID-19. The repertoire was sequenced with immunoSEQ multiplex PCR; TCRdb's copy has only in-frame clones and lacks some. The sample includes hundreds of thousands of clones, 88% of them seen just once. Sequenced sample: PBMCs or T cells enriched from blood (not recorded which). The receptors shown here come from a woman between 40 and 50 years old with acute COVID-19. The CDR3 runs from the conserved cysteine through the conserved F or W. Each record gives: CDR3 protein, CDR3 DNA, J gene, D gene, V gene, clone size. D genes are given only for firm matches. Part of the rows lack a size; the others show once, few, many or a class for expanded clones.

CDR3aa: CASSEPGQGAREKLFF; CDR3nt: TGTGCCAGCAGTGAACCAGGACAGGGGGCGCGTGAAAAACTGTTTTTT; j_gene: TRBJ1-4; d_gene: TRBD1; v_gene: TRBV25-1; abundance: .
CDR3aa: CASSDSGQGGEQYF; CDR3nt: TGTGCCAGCAGCGACTCGGGACAGGGTGGTGAGCAGTACTTC; j_gene: TRBJ2-7; d_gene: TRBD1; v_gene: TRBV9; abundance: .
CDR3aa: CASTQRLAGSDTQYF; CDR3nt: TGTGCCAGCACCCAAAGACTAGCGGGGTCAGATACGCAGTATTTT; j_gene: TRBJ2-3; d_gene: TRBD2; v_gene: TRBV3-1/TRBV3-2; abundance: many
CDR3aa: CATSRDYTGQYGGYTF; CDR3nt: TGTGCCACCAGCAGAGATTACACGGGACAGTATGGTGGCTACACCTTC; j_gene: TRBJ1-2; d_gene: TRBD1; v_gene: TRBV15; abundance: few
CDR3aa: CASQGQGARGELFF; CDR3nt: TGTGCCAGCCAGGGACAGGGGGCGCGGGGGGAGCTGTTTTTT; j_gene: TRBJ2-2; d_gene: TRBD1; v_gene: TRBV27; abundance: .
CDR3aa: CASSADRAVQPQHF; CDR3nt: TGTGCCAGCAGTGCGGACAGGGCGGTTCAGCCCCAGCATTTT; j_gene: TRBJ1-5; d_gene: TRBD1; v_gene: TRBV2; abundance: .
CDR3aa: CASSQEVSTPTGELFF; CDR3nt: TGTGCCAGCAGCCAAGAGGTCTCTACGCCCACCGGGGAGCTGTTTTTT; j_gene: TRBJ2-2; d_gene: .; v_gene: TRBV4-2; abundance: .
CDR3aa: CASSQEINRPSSNQPQHF; CDR3nt: TGCGCCAGCAGCCAAGAGATCAACAGGCCAAGTAGCAATCAGCCCCAGCATTTT; j_gene: TRBJ1-5; d_gene: .; v_gene: TRBV4-1; abundance: .
CDR3aa: CASSVDRGEQYF; CDR3nt: TGTGCCAGCAGCGTAGACAGGGGGGAGCAGTACTTC; j_gene: TRBJ2-7; d_gene: TRBD1; v_gene: TRBV9; abundance: .
CDR3aa: CASSRKSSLNTEAFF; CDR3nt: TGTGCCAGCAGTAGAAAGAGCTCCTTGAACACTGAAGCTTTCTTT; j_gene: TRBJ1-1; d_gene: .; v_gene: TRBV6-2/TRBV6-3; abundance: .
CDR3aa: CASSQKGGHGYTF; CDR3nt: TGCGCCAGCAGTCAAAAGGGGGGGCATGGCTACACCTTC; j_gene: TRBJ1-2; d_gene: .; v_gene: TRBV23-1; abundance: .
CDR3aa: CASSTTGDEQYF; CDR3nt: TGTGCCAGCAGTACGACAGGGGACGAGCAGTACTTC; j_gene: TRBJ2-7; d_gene: TRBD1; v_gene: TRBV6-5; abundance: .
CDR3aa: CASSPAPDTEAFF; CDR3nt: TGTGCCAGCTCACCCGCCCCGGACACTGAAGCTTTCTTT; j_gene: TRBJ1-1; d_gene: .; v_gene: TRBV18; abundance: .
CDR3aa: CASRGTGRTGELFF; CDR3nt: TGTGCCAGCAGGGGGACAGGGCGAACCGGGGAGCTGTTTTTT; j_gene: TRBJ2-2; d_gene: TRBD1; v_gene: TRBV9; abundance: .
CDR3aa: CASSLVQFTEAFF; CDR3nt: TGTGCCAGCAGCTTAGTCCAATTCACTGAAGCTTTCTTT; j_gene: TRBJ1-1; d_gene: .; v_gene: TRBV7-6; abundance: .
CDR3aa: CASSQRTVSGNTIYF; CDR3nt: TGTGCCAGCAGTCAAAGGACAGTCTCTGGAAACACCATATATTTT; j_gene: TRBJ1-3; d_gene: .; v_gene: TRBV6-5; abundance: few
CDR3aa: CASSERGGAVNEQFF; CDR3nt: TGTGCCAGCAGTGAACGCGGGGGGGCCGTCAATGAGCAGTTCTTC; j_gene: TRBJ2-1; d_gene: TRBD2; v_gene: TRBV2; abundance: .
CDR3aa: CASSYSMMGAGGYTF; CDR3nt: TGTGCCAGCAGTTACTCGATGATGGGGGCGGGTGGCTACACCTTC; j_gene: TRBJ1-2; d_gene: .; v_gene: TRBV6-5; abundance: .
CDR3aa: CSVGNRVGSYNEQFF; CDR3nt: TGCAGCGTTGGAAACAGGGTGGGCTCCTACAATGAGCAGTTCTTC; j_gene: TRBJ2-1; d_gene: .; v_gene: TRBV29-1; abundance: .
CDR3aa: CASSDNRGPYEQYF; CDR3nt: TGTGCCAGCAGTGACAACAGGGGGCCCTACGAGCAGTACTTC; j_gene: TRBJ2-7; d_gene: TRBD1; v_gene: TRBV27; abundance: .
CDR3aa: CASPKKGEGVPCEAFF; CDR3nt: TGTGCCAGTCCAAAAAAGGGGGAGGGGGTTCCCTGTGAAGCTTTCTTT; j_gene: TRBJ1-1; d_gene: .; v_gene: TRBV19; abundance: .
CDR3aa: CSVERSGVQETQYF; CDR3nt: TGCAGCGTTGAGCGGAGCGGGGTCCAAGAGACCCAGTACTTC; j_gene: TRBJ2-5; d_gene: TRBD2; v_gene: TRBV29-1; abundance: few
CDR3aa: CASSLGDRVVSGELFF; CDR3nt: TGTGCCAGCAGCTTAGGGGACAGGGTCGTTTCCGGGGAGCTGTTTTTT; j_gene: TRBJ2-2; d_gene: TRBD1; v_gene: TRBV7-6; abundance: .
CDR3aa: CASSEMTGGDQPQHF; CDR3nt: TGTGCCAGCAGTGAAATGACAGGGGGGGATCAGCCCCAGCATTTT; j_gene: TRBJ1-5; d_gene: TRBD1; v_gene: TRBV2; abundance: .
CDR3aa: CASRAGTGAENEQFF; CDR3nt: TGCGCCAGCCGCGCCGGGACAGGGGCGGAAAATGAGCAGTTCTTC; j_gene: TRBJ2-1; d_gene: TRBD1; v_gene: TRBV5-1; abundance: .
CDR3aa: CASSGGTLSYNEQFF; CDR3nt: TGCGCCAGCAGTGGGGGGACACTTTCCTACAATGAGCAGTTCTTC; j_gene: TRBJ2-1; d_gene: .; v_gene: TRBV10-1; abundance: .
CDR3aa: CASSVARSNTEAFF; CDR3nt: TGTGCCAGCAGCGTAGCACGGTCGAACACTGAAGCTTTCTTT; j_gene: TRBJ1-1; d_gene: .; v_gene: TRBV9; abundance: .
CDR3aa: CASSVAGGSSYNEQFF; CDR3nt: TGTGCCAGCAGCGTAGCGGGGGGGAGCTCCTACAATGAGCAGTTCTTC; j_gene: TRBJ2-1; d_gene: TRBD2; v_gene: TRBV7-9; abundance: .
CDR3aa: CANPPLRQIISAPLHF; CDR3nt: TGTGCCAACCCACCCTTGAGACAGATCATTTCCGCACCCCTCCACTTT; j_gene: TRBJ1-6; d_gene: .; v_gene: TRBV9; abundance: .
CDR3aa: CAWSEQLRGSYEQYF; CDR3nt: TGTGCCTGGAGTGAGCAGCTCCGGGGTTCCTACGAGCAGTACTTC; j_gene: TRBJ2-7; d_gene: .; v_gene: TRBV30; abundance: .
CDR3aa: CAWSVAAGTEAFF; CDR3nt: TGTGCCTGGAGTGTAGCGGCCGGCACTGAAGCTTTCTTT; j_gene: TRBJ1-1; d_gene: .; v_gene: TRBV30; abundance: .
CDR3aa: CSASLFGRGGSNEQFF; CDR3nt: TGCAGTGCTAGTTTATTCGGTAGGGGGGGGTCGAATGAGCAGTTCTTC; j_gene: TRBJ2-1; d_gene: .; v_gene: TRBV20-1; abundance: .
CDR3aa: CASSLYRDQPQHF; CDR3nt: TGTGCCAGCAGCCTATACAGGGATCAGCCCCAGCATTTT; j_gene: TRBJ1-5; d_gene: .; v_gene: TRBV13; abundance: once
CDR3aa: CATSGPGQGVTDTQYF; CDR3nt: TGTGCCACCAGTGGGCCGGGACAGGGCGTCACAGATACGCAGTATTTT; j_gene: TRBJ2-3; d_gene: TRBD1; v_gene: TRBV24-1; abundance: .
CDR3aa: CASSDGTLGNEKLFF; CDR3nt: TGTGCCAGCAGTGACGGGACACTGGGGAATGAAAAACTGTTTTTT; j_gene: TRBJ1-4; d_gene: .; v_gene: TRBV25-1; abundance: .
CDR3aa: CAWKVAYNEQFF; CDR3nt: TGTGCCTGGAAGGTAGCTTACAATGAGCAGTTCTTC; j_gene: TRBJ2-1; d_gene: .; v_gene: TRBV30; abundance: .
CDR3aa: CAWSTESNQPQHF; CDR3nt: TGTGCCTGGAGTACGGAGAGCAATCAGCCCCAGCATTTT; j_gene: TRBJ1-5; d_gene: .; v_gene: TRBV30; abundance: .
CDR3aa: CSVDPRGRDTIYF; CDR3nt: TGCAGCGTTGACCCCAGGGGAAGAGACACCATATATTTT; j_gene: TRBJ1-3; d_gene: .; v_gene: TRBV29-1; abundance: .
CDR3aa: CASSPNRVASSPLHF; CDR3nt: TGTGCCAGTAGTCCGAACAGGGTGGCTAGTTCACCCCTCCACTTT; j_gene: TRBJ1-6; d_gene: .; v_gene: TRBV19; abundance: .
CDR3aa: CASLGGDTQYF; CDR3nt: TGTGCCAGCTTAGGAGGAGATACGCAGTATTTT; j_gene: TRBJ2-3; d_gene: .; v_gene: TRBV6-6; abundance: .
CDR3aa: CASSTETGNYEQYF; CDR3nt: TGTGCCAGCAGCACAGAAACTGGAAACTACGAGCAGTACTTC; j_gene: TRBJ2-7; d_gene: .; v_gene: TRBV27; abundance: .
CDR3aa: CASSPVRDRAYEQYF; CDR3nt: TGTGCCAGCAGTCCAGTCCGGGACAGAGCCTACGAGCAGTACTTC; j_gene: TRBJ2-7; d_gene: TRBD1; v_gene: TRBV6-5; abundance: .
CDR3aa: CASSPRASGGAFYEQYF; CDR3nt: TGTGCCAGCAGCCCCAGGGCTAGCGGGGGGGCTTTCTACGAGCAGTACTTC; j_gene: TRBJ2-7; d_gene: TRBD2; v_gene: TRBV7-2; abundance: .
CDR3aa: CASSQGFTGDGNTIYF; CDR3nt: TGCGCCAGCAGCCAAGGTTTTACAGGGGATGGAAACACCATATATTTT; j_gene: TRBJ1-3; d_gene: TRBD1; v_gene: TRBV4-1; abundance: .
CDR3aa: CASSPNRVRGQETQYF; CDR3nt: TGTGCCAGCAGCCCTAACAGGGTGAGAGGGCAAGAGACCCAGTACTTC; j_gene: TRBJ2-5; d_gene: .; v_gene: TRBV7-8; abundance: .
CDR3aa: CSASMGTSATDTQYF; CDR3nt: TGCAGTGCTAGTATGGGGACTAGCGCCACAGATACGCAGTATTTT; j_gene: TRBJ2-3; d_gene: TRBD2; v_gene: TRBV20-1; abundance: .
CDR3aa: CASSLDGVEQYF; CDR3nt: TGTGCCAGCAGCTTAGACGGTGTCGAGCAGTACTTC; j_gene: TRBJ2-7; d_gene: .; v_gene: TRBV7-9; abundance: .
CDR3aa: CASSVGGDNEQFF; CDR3nt: TGTGCCAGCAGCGTAGGAGGAGACAATGAGCAGTTCTTC; j_gene: TRBJ2-1; d_gene: .; v_gene: TRBV9; abundance: .
CDR3aa: CASSLYTVHNEQFF; CDR3nt: TGTGCCAGCAGCTTGTACACAGTTCACAATGAGCAGTTCTTC; j_gene: TRBJ2-1; d_gene: .; v_gene: TRBV5-5; abundance: .
CDR3aa: CASSRNLAGGAIQETQYF; CDR3nt: TGTGCCAGTAGTAGGAATCTAGCGGGGGGCGCCATCCAAGAGACCCAGTACTTC; j_gene: TRBJ2-5; d_gene: TRBD2; v_gene: TRBV19; abundance: .
CDR3aa: CASSESRAGGIGTDTQYF; CDR3nt: TGCGCCAGCAGTGAGTCGAGGGCAGGGGGCATAGGCACAGATACGCAGTATTTT; j_gene: TRBJ2-3; d_gene: TRBD1; v_gene: TRBV10-1; abundance: .